One sample yielded the 32 T cell receptor beta chains listed below, sequenced in a study of T cell responses to AZD1222 COVID-19 vaccine. Assay: immunoSEQ multiplex PCR; the TCRdb copy retains only in-frame clones and omits some. Of approximately 170,000 clones listed, 93% are singletons. The material was peripheral blood, obtained on day 0 of AZD1222 vaccination. These receptors came from an adult in good health.

This clone was counted a single time. The chain employs TRBV19 and TRBJ1-4, with D perhaps TRBD1 (6 bases). Germline V gene sequence: CDR1 LNHDA, CDR2 SQIVND (reference sequence). This CDR3 region has 14 residues. Deletions cut 3 bases from V and 6 bases from J, with 11 bases between. In DNA, the CDR3 is TGTGCCAGTAGTATCTCCAGGGGTGATGAAAAACTGTTTTTT. Translating it yields CASSISRGDEKLFF.

This chain uses TRBV12-5 with TRBJ1-2; D unresolved. CDR3 length: 9 amino acids. Germline-derived CDR1 and CDR2 are LGHNT and FRNRAP. V was cut by 6 bases and J by 10 bases, with 6 bases left in between. The chain's CDR3 is CASGYNYTF. The CDR3 DNA reads TGTGCTAGTGGATATAACTACACCTTC.

The chain has TRBV11-2 and TRBJ1-4, with D perhaps matching TRBD1 (5 bases). V gave up 4 bases and J gave up 0 bases, with 9 bases separating them. The CDR3 has 15 amino acids. CDR1 is SGHAT, CDR2 FQNNGV, per germline. CDR3 DNA: TGTGCCAGCAGCTCCACAGGCTCAACTAATGAAAAACTGTTTTTT. Protein sequence: CASSSTGSTNEKLFF.

The chain employs TRBV21-1 and TRBJ1-1; no DNA check was done on the table's D call, TRBD1. TRBV21-1 is a listed pseudogene. This CDR3 is built from 19 residues. CDR3 nucleotide sequence: TGTGCCAGCAGCAAGGGGGTGACAGGGACGCAGGTAGGAATCACTGAAGCTTTCTTT. Its protein product is CASSKGVTGTQVGITEAFF.

The rearrangement links TRBV7-8 to TRBJ1-2; D gene uncertain. The CDR3 contains 14 residues. Germline-derived CDR1 and CDR2 are SGHVS and FQNEAQ. Deletions cut 1 base from V and 2 bases from J, with 8 bases between. CDR3 in DNA: TGTGCCAGCAGCTTAGATCCAGGAAACTATGGCTACACCTTC. This gives the protein CASSLDPGNYGYTF. Based on the CDR3 plus reference TRBV7-8 and TRBJ1-2, the full variable domain is GAGVSQSPRYKVAKRGQDVALRCDPISGHVSLFWYQQALGQGPEFLTYFQNEAQLDKSGLPSDRFFAERPEGSVSTLKIQRTQQEDSAVYLCASSLDPGNYGYTFGSGTRLTVV.

This chain uses TRBV30 with TRBJ1-3; tentatively, D is TRBD1 (6 bases). This CDR3 region has 14 residues. Germline values: CDR1 GTSNPN, CDR2 SVGIG (reference sequence). V was clipped by 5 bases and J by 4 bases, with 15 bases between them. The CDR3 region is CAWETGTRGNTIYF. The CDR3 bases are TGTGCCTGGGAGACTGGGACACGGGGAAACACCATATATTTT.

V is TRBV5-1 and J is TRBJ2-1; 8 positions agree with TRBD2. With V trimmed by 4 bases and J by 3 bases, 9 bases remained unmatched. The CDR3 runs to 16 residues. Germline CDR1 and CDR2: SGHRS and YFSETQ. CDR3 in amino acids: CASSRTIAGFYNEQFF. CDR3 in DNA: TGCGCCAGCAGCCGTACTATAGCGGGATTCTACAATGAGCAGTTCTTC. Full variable domain (missing parts from reference TRBV5-1 and TRBJ2-1): KAGVTQTPRYLIKTRGQQVTLSCSPISGHRSVSWYQQTPGQGLQFLFEYFSETQRNKGNFPGRFSGRQFSNSRSEMNVSTLELGDSALYLCASSRTIAGFYNEQFFGPGTRLTVL.

The rearrangement joins TRBV3-1 (or the pseudogene TRBV3-2) to TRBJ1-1, with 9 bases aligning to TRBD1. CDR1 and CDR2 (germline): LGHDT, YNNKEL (reference sequence). The CDR3 contains 15 residues. The V segment lost 4 bases and the J segment 3 bases; nucleotides outside the gene matches: 6. CDR3 nucleotide sequence: TGTGCCAGCAGCCGCGGGACAGGGAGTGACACTGAAGCTTTCTTT. Its translation: CASSRGTGSDTEAFF.

The rearrangement uses TRBV28 and TRBJ1-6; a possible D gene is TRBD1 (6 bases). CDR3 length: 15 amino acids. V was shortened by 1 base and J by 8 bases, with 12 bases between the two germline ends. The germline V gene has CDR1 MDHEN and CDR2 SYDVKM. The CDR3 region is CASSLSLRGDSPLHF. The CDR3 DNA reads TGTGCCAGCAGTTTATCATTGAGGGGGGATTCACCCCTCCACTTT.

The rearrangement joins TRBV4-1 to TRBJ1-5; D not resolved. Trimming left V 0 bases short and J 5 bases short, with 11 bases between. The CDR3 has 15 residues. Germline-derived CDR1 and CDR2 are MGHRA and YSYEKL. The CDR3 bases are TGCGCCAGCAGCCAAGATTTTCTGGGGTATCAGCCCCAGCATTTT. It codes for CASSQDFLGYQPQHF.

The chain recombines TRBV19 with TRBJ2-3; tentative D call: TRBD2 (6 bases). The CDR3 sequence is 13 residues long. CDR1 and CDR2 from the germline V gene are LNHDA and SQIVND (reference sequence). V lost 7 bases and J 6 bases, leaving 14 bases between the germline ends. CDR3 nucleotide sequence: TGTGCCAGTATGAACGGGAGAGCGGATACGCAGTATTTT. It codes for CASMNGRADTQYF. Full variable domain (remainder filled in from reference TRBV19 and TRBJ2-3): DGGITQSPKYLFRKEGQNVTLSCEQNLNHDAMYWYRQDPGQGLRLIYYSQIVNDFQKGDIAEGYSVSREKKESFPLTVTSAQKNPTAFYLCASMNGRADTQYFGPGTRLTVL.

The chain recombines TRBV9 with TRBJ1-1; TRBD1 is a possible D gene (5 bases). Germline V gene lookup returns CDR1 SGDLS and CDR2 YYNGEE. The CDR3 contains 15 residues. V lost 0 bases to trimming and J lost 3 bases, with 12 bases between them. DNA of the CDR3: TGTGCCAGCAGCGTAGATCCGGCAGGGTACACTGAAGCTTTCTTT. It specifies CASSVDPAGYTEAFF.

This chain links TRBV6-5 with TRBJ1-2; possible D gene TRBD1, 6 bases. The CDR3 sequence is 12 residues long. Deletions cut 7 bases from V and 7 bases from J, with 13 bases between. The germline CDR1 and CDR2 sequences are MNHEY and SVGAGI. CDR3 loop: CASKRQAGGYTF. Here the CDR3 DNA reads TGTGCCAGCAAGCGACAGGCGGGTGGCTACACCTTC.

The chain recombines TRBV5-1 with TRBJ2-7, with TRBD2 as a possible D gene (6 bases). Germline V gene lookup returns CDR1 SGHRS and CDR2 YFSETQ. V was cut by 6 bases and J by 4 bases, with 20 bases left in between. CDR3 length: 15 residues. This chain's CDR3 is CASTFSPSGPYEQYF. The DNA of the CDR3 is TGCGCCAGCACCTTTTCCCCCAGCGGGCCATACGAGCAGTACTTC.

This rearrangement joins TRBV5-4 to TRBJ1-1; no reliable D call. V shed 3 bases and J shed 1 base, with 7 bases lying between them. The CDR3 consists of 13 residues. The germline CDR1 and CDR2 sequences are SGHNT and YYREEE (reference sequence). CDR3 loop: CASSSRGNTEAFF. In nucleotides, the CDR3 is TGTGCCAGCAGCTCCCGGGGGAACACTGAAGCTTTCTTT.

This chain uses TRBV19 with TRBJ1-2; D might be TRBD1 (5 bases). V was pared by 2 bases and J by 6 bases, with 16 bases between. The CDR3 consists of 15 residues. Germline V gene data show CDR1 as LNHDA and CDR2 as SQIVND (reference sequence). This chain's CDR3 is CASSIYIQGRDGYTF. The CDR3 bases are TGTGCCAGTAGTATATATATCCAGGGAAGAGATGGCTACACCTTC.

This chain joins TRBV5-8 and TRBJ1-3; D ambiguous. V shed 10 bases and J shed 6 bases, with 8 bases lying between them. The CDR3 loop spans 10 amino acids. The germline V gene encodes CDR1 SGHTS and CDR2 YDEGEE. CDR3 sequence (DNA): TGTGCCGTAATCTTAAACACCATATATTTT. Amino acid sequence: CAVILNTIYF.

The V gene is TRBV7-2, the J gene TRBJ2-1; TRBD2 matches at 14 bases. There are 17 residues in the CDR3. After removal of 3 bases from V and 9 bases from J, the junction contained 10 bases not matched to a gene. Germline V gives CDR1 SGHTA, CDR2 FQGNSA. The CDR3 bases are TGTGCCAGCAGCTTCGGACTAGCGGGAGGCAGTAGAGGTGAGCAGTTCTTC. Translated, it gives CASSFGLAGGSRGEQFF. Looking up the rest from reference TRBV7-2 and TRBJ2-1 gives the full variable domain: GAGVSQSPSNKVTEKGKDVELRCDPISGHTALYWYRQSLGQGLEFLIYFQGNSAPDKSGLPSDRFSAERTGGSVSTLTIQRTQQEDSAVYLCASSFGLAGGSRGEQFFGPGTRLTVL.

This clone was observed a single time. The rearrangement uses TRBV7-2 and TRBJ2-7; D possibly corresponds to TRBD2 (6 bases). Germline CDR1 is SGHTA and CDR2 is FQGNSA. The germline V and J ends were trimmed by 1 base and 1 base, with 11 bases remaining between them. This CDR3 comprises 15 residues. CDR3 sequence reads: CASSLGLARSYEQYF. For the CDR3, the DNA is TGTGCCAGCAGCTTAGGGCTAGCGAGATCCTACGAGCAGTACTTC.

The chain links TRBV19 to TRBJ2-5, with D perhaps assigned TRBD1 or TRBD2 (5 bases each). The CDR3 spans 12 residues. CDR1 LNHDA and CDR2 SQIVND come from the germline V gene (reference sequence). Trimming took off 10 bases at V and 5 bases at J, with 14 bases between the two ends. CDR3 loop: CATSGTGETQYF. CDR3 in DNA: TGTGCCACTTCGGGGACCGGGGAGACCCAGTACTTC.

The CDR3 is CASSLGGTSGGHTGELFF. CDR3 DNA sequence: TGTGCCAGCAGCTTAGGTGGGACTAGCGGGGGCCACACCGGGGAGCTGTTTTTT. The rearrangement joins TRBV11-2 to TRBJ2-2; 14 nucleotides line up with TRBD2. This CDR3 region has 18 residues. The germline gives CDR1 SGHAT, CDR2 FQNNGV. The V gene end was trimmed by 1 base and the J gene end by 3 bases; junction bases not matched to a gene: 4.

This clone was found once. The gene calls are TRBV25-1 and TRBJ1-1, with D tentatively TRBD1 (5 bases). V lost 5 bases, J lost 1 base, and 14 bases lay in between. Germline V gives CDR1 MGHDK, CDR2 SYGVNS. The CDR3 runs to 15 residues. CDR3 bases: TGTGCCAGCAGTCAAAGTGTGGGGGGGAACACTGAAGCTTTCTTT. Translated, it gives CASSQSVGGNTEAFF.

This chain joins TRBV5-6 and TRBJ1-1; D uncertain. This CDR3 comprises 12 residues. V lost 3 bases and J lost 2, with 5 bases in between. Germline loops: CDR1 SGHDT, CDR2 YYEEEE. The CDR3 region is CASSSDNTEAFF. The CDR3 nucleotides are TGTGCCAGCAGCTCAGATAACACTGAAGCTTTCTTT.

The V and J genes are TRBV4-1 and TRBJ1-2; no clear D. Germline V gene data show CDR1 as MGHRA and CDR2 as YSYEKL. V was cut by 1 base and J by 4 bases, with 7 bases left in between. The length of the CDR3 is 13 residues. The CDR3 loop reads CASSQGGVYGYTF. The CDR3 nucleotides read TGCGCCAGCAGCCAAGGTGGTGTCTATGGCTACACCTTC.

The chain links TRBV28 to TRBJ1-2; a weak D match, TRBD1 (6 bases). V lost 6 bases and J 4 bases, leaving 18 bases between the germline ends. CDR1 is MDHEN and CDR2 is SYDVKM in the germline V gene. The CDR3 loop spans 15 amino acids. The CDR3 coding sequence is TGTGCCAGCAGCTCTCCTGGACAGCAGAGCTATGGCTACACCTTC. Protein: CASSSPGQQSYGYTF.

The rearrangement joins TRBV3-1 (or the pseudogene TRBV3-2) to TRBJ1-3, with D unresolved. V lost 0 bases to trimming and J lost 3 bases, with 15 bases between them. The CDR3 runs 17 residues. In germline, CDR1 is LGHDT, CDR2 YNNKEL (reference sequence). The CDR3 reads CASSQEKRGSLGNTIYF. In DNA, the CDR3 is TGTGCCAGCAGCCAAGAGAAGCGGGGTTCTCTTGGAAACACCATATATTTT.

The chain has TRBV12-3 or TRBV12-4 and TRBJ1-1; D may be TRBD1 (5 bases). The V gene lost 9 bases and the J gene lost 5 bases, with 16 bases spanning the gap. The CDR3 runs to 13 residues. CDR3 loop: CASAWGETTEAFF. The CDR3 DNA reads TGTGCCAGTGCGTGGGGGGAGACGACTGAAGCTTTCTTT.

The chain joins TRBV29-1 to TRBJ1-1; D is uncertain. CDR1 and CDR2 (germline): SQVTM, ANQGSEA. CDR3 length: 12 residues. Trimming pared 5 bases from V and 0 bases from J, leaving 7 bases between. In DNA form, the CDR3 reads TGCAGCGTTACCGTCATGAACACTGAAGCTTTCTTT. Its translation: CSVTVMNTEAFF.

The chain is built from TRBV2 and TRBJ2-2, with D tentatively TRBD1 or TRBD2 (6 bases each). CDR1 is SNHLY and CDR2 is FYNNEI in the germline V gene. V was clipped by 6 bases and J by 5 bases, with 13 bases between them. The length of the CDR3 is 14 residues. The CDR3 bases are TGTGCCAGCAGGGGGGGCCTATTGACCGGGGAGCTGTTTTTT. Its protein is CASRGGLLTGELFF.

This clone came up once. The chain has TRBV6-5 and TRBJ1-2, with 8 bases that match TRBD1. CDR1 is MNHEY and CDR2 is SVGAGI in the germline V gene. The CDR3 is made up of 14 amino acids. Trimming cost V 6 bases and J 8 bases; bases outside gene matches: 11. The CDR3 bases are TGTGCCAGCAGGCGACAGGGGCTGGTTGGCGGCTACACCTTC. Translating it yields CASRRQGLVGGYTF.

The chain is built from TRBV6-4 and TRBJ2-4; 11 bases are shared with TRBD2. There are 15 residues in the CDR3. In germline, CDR1 is MRHNA, CDR2 SNTAGT. V trimming: 4 bases; J trimming: 7 bases; junction bases outside the gene matches: 6. DNA of the CDR3: TGTGCCAGCAGTGCCTTAGCGGGAGGGCGTAACATTCAGTACTTC. It is translated as CASSALAGGRNIQYF.

The V gene is TRBV10-3, the J gene TRBJ2-1; TRBD2 matches 10 bases. The V and J ends lost 2 bases and 5 bases, in that order; junction bases with no gene match: 6. CDR3 length: 16 amino acids. Germline loops: CDR1 ENHRY, CDR2 SYGVKD. Written as DNA, the CDR3 is TGTGCCATCAGTGAGACTAGCGGGATTCAAGACAATGAGCAGTTCTTC. It is translated as CAISETSGIQDNEQFF.